This TCR beta chain was documented in a study of CD8 T cells in Susac syndrome. A quantity of about 0.45 to 1 ug RNA underwent reverse transcription using random hexamers. It was immunoSEQ multiplex PCR that amplified TCR beta CDR3 across 54 Vbeta and 13 Jbeta. TCRdb re-called the immunoSEQ multiplex PCR reads with MiXCR, one entry per CDR3 protein. Counted here are more than 200,000 distinct CDR3 sequences, around 90% occurring once; the ten biggest clones make up over 0.1%. TCR beta from blood CD8+ and CD4+ T cells was sequenced. Both CD4+ and CD8+ T cells were negatively isolated, and TEMRA cells underwent FACS enrichment. The germline CDR1 and CDR2 sequences are MNHEY and SMNVEV (reference sequence). V lost 0 bases, J lost 5 bases, and 7 bases lay in between. The CDR3 consists of 13 residues.

The chain joins TRBV27 to TRBJ2-5; D remains ambiguous. Sequenced sample: CD8+ T cells from PBMCs. This clonotype originated in a human donor with multiple sclerosis. CDR3 in amino acids: CASSLSSYETQYF. The CDR3 bases are TGTGCCAGCAGTTTATCCTCCTATGAGACCCAGTACTTC.